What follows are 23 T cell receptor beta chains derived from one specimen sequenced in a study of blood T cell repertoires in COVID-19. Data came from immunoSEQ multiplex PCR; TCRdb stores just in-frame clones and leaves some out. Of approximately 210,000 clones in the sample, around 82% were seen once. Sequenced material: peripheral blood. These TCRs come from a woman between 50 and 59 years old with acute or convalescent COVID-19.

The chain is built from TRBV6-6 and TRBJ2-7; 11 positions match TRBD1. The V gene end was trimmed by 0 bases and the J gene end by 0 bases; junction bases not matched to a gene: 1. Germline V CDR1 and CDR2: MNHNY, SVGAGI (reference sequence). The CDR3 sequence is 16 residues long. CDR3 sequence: CASSYSGTGGSYEQYF. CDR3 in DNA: TGTGCCAGCAGTTACTCGGGGACAGGGGGCTCCTACGAGCAGTACTTC.

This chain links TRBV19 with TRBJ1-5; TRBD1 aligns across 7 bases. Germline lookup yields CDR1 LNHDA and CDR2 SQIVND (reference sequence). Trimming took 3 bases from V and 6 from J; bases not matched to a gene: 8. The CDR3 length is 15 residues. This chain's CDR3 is CASSIKGAGGQPQHF. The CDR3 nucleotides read TGTGCCAGTAGTATTAAGGGGGCAGGGGGTCAGCCCCAGCATTTT.

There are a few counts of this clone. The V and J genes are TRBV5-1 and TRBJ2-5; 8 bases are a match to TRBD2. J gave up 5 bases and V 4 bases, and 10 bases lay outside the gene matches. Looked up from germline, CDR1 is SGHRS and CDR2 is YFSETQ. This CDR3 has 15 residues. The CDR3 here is CASSDPGTSSETQYF. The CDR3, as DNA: TGCGCCAGCAGCGACCCCGGGACTAGTTCTGAGACCCAGTACTTC.

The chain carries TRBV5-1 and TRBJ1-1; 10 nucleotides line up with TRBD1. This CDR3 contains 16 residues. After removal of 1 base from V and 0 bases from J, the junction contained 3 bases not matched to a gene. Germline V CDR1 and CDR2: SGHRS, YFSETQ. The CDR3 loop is CASSLRTGGVNTEAFF. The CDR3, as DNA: TGCGCCAGCAGCTTGAGGACAGGGGGTGTGAACACTGAAGCTTTCTTT.

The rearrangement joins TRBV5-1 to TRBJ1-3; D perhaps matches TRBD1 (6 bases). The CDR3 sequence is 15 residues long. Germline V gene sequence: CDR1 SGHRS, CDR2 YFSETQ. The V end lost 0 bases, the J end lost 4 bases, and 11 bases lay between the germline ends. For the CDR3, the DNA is TGCGCCAGCAGCTTGGCCCAGGGACAAGGAAACACCATATATTTT. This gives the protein CASSLAQGQGNTIYF.

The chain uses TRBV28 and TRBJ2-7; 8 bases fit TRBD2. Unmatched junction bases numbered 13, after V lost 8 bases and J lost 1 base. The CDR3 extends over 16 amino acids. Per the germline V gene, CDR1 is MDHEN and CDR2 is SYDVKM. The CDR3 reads CASRGASGHQSYEQYF. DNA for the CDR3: TGTGCCAGCCGCGGGGCTAGCGGGCACCAGTCCTACGAGCAGTACTTC.

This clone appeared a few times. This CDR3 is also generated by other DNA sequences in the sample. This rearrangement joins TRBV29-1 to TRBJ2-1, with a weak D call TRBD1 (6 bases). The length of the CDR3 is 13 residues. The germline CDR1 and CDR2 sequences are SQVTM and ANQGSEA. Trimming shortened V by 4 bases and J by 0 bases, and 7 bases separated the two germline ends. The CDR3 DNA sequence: TGCAGCGTTGGAGGGGGCTCCTACAATGAGCAGTTCTTC. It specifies CSVGGGSYNEQFF.

The CDR3 region is CASSLEGFYGYTF. CDR3 in DNA: TGTGCCAGCAGTTTGGAGGGATTCTATGGCTACACCTTC. This sequence joins TRBV12-3 or TRBV12-4 and TRBJ1-2; D unresolved. With 3 bases removed from V and 4 bases from J, the gap between germline ends came to 9 bases. The CDR3 is made up of 13 amino acids.

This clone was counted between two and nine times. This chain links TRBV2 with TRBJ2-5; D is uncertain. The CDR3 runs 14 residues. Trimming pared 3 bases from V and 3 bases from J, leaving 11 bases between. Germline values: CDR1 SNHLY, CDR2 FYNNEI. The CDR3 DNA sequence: TGTGCCAGCAGTGATTCCCAGGCCGAAGAGACCCAGTACTTC. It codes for CASSDSQAEETQYF.

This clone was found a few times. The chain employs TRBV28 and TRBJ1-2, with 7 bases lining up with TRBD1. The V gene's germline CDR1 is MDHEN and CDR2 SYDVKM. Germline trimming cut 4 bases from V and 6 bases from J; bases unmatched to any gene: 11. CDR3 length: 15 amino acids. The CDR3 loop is CASSYSPTGADGYTF. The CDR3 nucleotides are TGTGCCAGCAGTTATTCCCCTACAGGGGCAGATGGCTACACCTTC.

The CDR3 DNA reads TGTGCCACCAGTGATTTGCGCGAGACAGATCTCCGGGCCAAAACGAACACTGAAGCTTTCTTT. This codes for CATSDLRETDLRAKTNTEAFF. This chain links TRBV24-1 with TRBJ1-1; possible D gene TRBD1, 5 bases. Trimming stripped 0 bases from V and 1 base from J, with 26 bases between. The CDR3 is made up of 21 amino acids. The germline V gene encodes CDR1 KGHDR and CDR2 SFDVKD.

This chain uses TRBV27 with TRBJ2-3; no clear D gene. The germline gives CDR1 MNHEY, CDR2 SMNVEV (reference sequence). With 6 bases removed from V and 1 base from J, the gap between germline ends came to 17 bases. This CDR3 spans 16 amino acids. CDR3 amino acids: CASSSIERRGTDTQYF. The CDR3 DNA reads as TGTGCCAGCAGCTCCATTGAGCGTCGGGGCACAGATACGCAGTATTTT.

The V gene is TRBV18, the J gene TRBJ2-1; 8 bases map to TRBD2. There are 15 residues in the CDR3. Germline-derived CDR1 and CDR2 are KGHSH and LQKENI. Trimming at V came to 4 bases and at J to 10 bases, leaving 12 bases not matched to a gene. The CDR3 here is CASSRETSASLEQFF. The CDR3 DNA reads TGTGCCAGCTCACGGGAGACTAGCGCCTCCTTAGAGCAGTTCTTC.

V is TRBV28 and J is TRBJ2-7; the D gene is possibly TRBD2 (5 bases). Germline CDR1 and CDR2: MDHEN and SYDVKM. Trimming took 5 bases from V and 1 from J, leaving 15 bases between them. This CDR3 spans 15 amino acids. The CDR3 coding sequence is TGTGCCAGCAGTCCCCACGGGGTTTGGTCCTACGAGCAGTACTTC. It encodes CASSPHGVWSYEQYF.

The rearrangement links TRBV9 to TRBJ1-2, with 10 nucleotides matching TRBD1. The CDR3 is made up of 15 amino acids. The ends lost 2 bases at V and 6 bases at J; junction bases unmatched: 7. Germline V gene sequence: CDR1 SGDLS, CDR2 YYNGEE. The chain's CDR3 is CASSVGGTGVHGYTF. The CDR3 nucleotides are TGTGCCAGCAGCGTGGGTGGGACAGGGGTCCATGGCTACACCTTC.

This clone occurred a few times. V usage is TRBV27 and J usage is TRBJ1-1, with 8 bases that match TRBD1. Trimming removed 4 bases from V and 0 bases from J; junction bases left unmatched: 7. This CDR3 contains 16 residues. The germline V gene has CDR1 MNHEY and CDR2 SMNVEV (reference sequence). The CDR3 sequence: CASSSPTGALNTEAFF. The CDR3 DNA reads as TGTGCCAGCAGTTCCCCGACAGGGGCCTTGAACACTGAAGCTTTCTTT.

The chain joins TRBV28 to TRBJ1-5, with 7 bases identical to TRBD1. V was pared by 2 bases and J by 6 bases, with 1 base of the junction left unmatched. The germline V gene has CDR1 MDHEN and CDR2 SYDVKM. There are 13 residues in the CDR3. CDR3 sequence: CASSLEGAQPQHF. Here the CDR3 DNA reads TGTGCCAGCAGTTTAGAGGGGGCTCAGCCCCAGCATTTT.

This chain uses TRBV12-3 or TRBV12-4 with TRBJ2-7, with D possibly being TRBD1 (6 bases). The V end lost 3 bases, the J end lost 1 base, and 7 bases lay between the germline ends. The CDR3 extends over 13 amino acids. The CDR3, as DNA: TGTGCCAGCAGTTTGACAGGTTCCTACGAGCAGTACTTC. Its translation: CASSLTGSYEQYF.

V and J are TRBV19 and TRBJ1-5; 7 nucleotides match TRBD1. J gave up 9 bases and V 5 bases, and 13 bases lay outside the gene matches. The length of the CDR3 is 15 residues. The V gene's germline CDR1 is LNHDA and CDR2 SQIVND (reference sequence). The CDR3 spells CASSLGDSGGRPQHF. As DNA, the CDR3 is TGTGCCAGTAGTCTGGGGGACAGCGGTGGGCGGCCCCAGCATTTT. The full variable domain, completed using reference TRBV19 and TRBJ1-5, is DGGITQSPKYLFRKEGQNVTLSCEQNLNHDAMYWYRQDPGQGLRLIYYSQIVNDFQKGDIAEGYSVSREKKESFPLTVTSAQKNPTAFYLCASSLGDSGGRPQHFGDGTRLSIL.

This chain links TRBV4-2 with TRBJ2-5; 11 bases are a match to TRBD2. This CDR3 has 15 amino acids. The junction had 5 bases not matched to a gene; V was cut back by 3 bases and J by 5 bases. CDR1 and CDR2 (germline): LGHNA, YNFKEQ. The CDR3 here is CASSQKLAGDETQYF. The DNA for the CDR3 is TGTGCCAGCAGCCAGAAACTAGCGGGAGACGAGACCCAGTACTTC.

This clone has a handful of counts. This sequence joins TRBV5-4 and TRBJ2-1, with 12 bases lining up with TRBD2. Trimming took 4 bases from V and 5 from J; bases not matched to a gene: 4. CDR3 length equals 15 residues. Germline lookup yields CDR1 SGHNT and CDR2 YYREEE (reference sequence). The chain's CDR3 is CASSLGLAGHNEQFF. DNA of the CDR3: TGTGCCAGCAGCCTGGGACTAGCGGGCCACAATGAGCAGTTCTTC.

The CDR3 DNA is TGTGCCACATCCCCGGGACTAAACACCGGGGAGCTGTTTTTT. As protein: CATSPGLNTGELFF. The chain is built from TRBV6-5 and TRBJ2-2; 7 bases agree with TRBD2. The CDR3 length is 14 residues. In germline, CDR1 is MNHEY, CDR2 SVGAGI. J gave up 2 bases and V 10 bases, and 7 bases lay outside the gene matches.

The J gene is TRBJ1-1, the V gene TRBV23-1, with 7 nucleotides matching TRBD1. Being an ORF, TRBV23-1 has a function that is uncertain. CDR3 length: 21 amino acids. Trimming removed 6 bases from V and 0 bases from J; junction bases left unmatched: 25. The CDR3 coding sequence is TGCGCCAGCAGACGACCCCGGAACCTTTGGGCCCGGGACAGCTTGAACACTGAAGCTTTCTTT. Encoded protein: CASRRPRNLWARDSLNTEAFF.